The 27 T cell receptor beta chains below were found in one sample sequenced in a study of regulatory dendritic cells for organ transplantation. Antigens of these TCRs are unknown. Generated by immunoSEQ multiplex PCR, the TCRdb table keeps only in-frame clones and is missing some. The sample lists 12,000 or so clones, 74% occurring once. Sorted T cells were CFSE-labeled and cultured 5 days with allogeneic regulatory or mature dendritic cells at 1:10. Sequences were obtained from naive CD4+ T cells from blood cultured with regulatory dendritic cells. Subset: CD45RA+ naive T cells. These receptor sequences come from a human donor in good health.

The V call is TRBV10-3, the J call TRBJ1-3; no clear D gene. V was clipped by 2 bases and J by 0 bases, with 5 bases between them. Germline V CDR1 and CDR2: ENHRY, SYGVKD. This CDR3 is built from 14 residues. CDR3 protein: CAISEDISGNTIYF. CDR3 nucleotide sequence: TGTGCCATCAGTGAGGACATCTCTGGAAACACCATATATTTT.

This clone was counted between two and nine times. The chain uses TRBV23-1 and TRBJ1-5; 7 bases fit TRBD1. TRBV23-1 belongs to the ORF category, with a function that is uncertain. The V segment lost 3 bases and the J segment 1 base; nucleotides outside the gene matches: 15. The CDR3 length is 19 residues. The CDR3 protein is CASSHLPGQADWSNQPQHF. The CDR3 DNA reads TGCGCCAGCAGTCACCTTCCCGGACAGGCGGATTGGAGCAATCAGCCCCAGCATTTT.

The genes are TRBV10-3 and TRBJ1-5; TRBD1 is a possible D gene (6 bases). The CDR3 consists of 16 residues. The V end was cut by 1 base, the J end by 1 base, with 11 bases between. Per germline, CDR1 ENHRY and CDR2 SYGVKD. In DNA form, the CDR3 reads TGTGCCATCAGTGAGTTCTGGGGGCGAAGCAATCAGCCCCAGCATTTT. Its translation: CAISEFWGRSNQPQHF.

V usage is TRBV19 and J usage is TRBJ1-1; D uncertain. Per the germline V gene, CDR1 is LNHDA and CDR2 is SQIVND (reference sequence). Trimming shortened V by 7 bases and J by 7 bases, and 22 bases separated the two germline ends. The CDR3 is 15 residues long. The CDR3 is CASTSLRSSRGEAFF. For the CDR3, the DNA is TGTGCCAGTACCTCCTTGAGGTCCTCCCGAGGTGAAGCTTTCTTT.

V usage is TRBV11-2 and J usage is TRBJ2-5; 9 nucleotides line up with TRBD2. The germline gives CDR1 SGHAT, CDR2 FQNNGV. V shed 3 bases and J 5 bases; nucleotides not matched to a gene: 10. The CDR3 has 16 residues. CDR3 sequence reads: CASSFDLSGGGETQYF. CDR3 sequence (DNA): TGTGCCAGCAGCTTCGACCTTAGCGGGGGCGGCGAGACCCAGTACTTC.

This clone was seen a few times. DNA of the CDR3: TGTGCCAGCAGCGCCCGGGACGGAGGGACTGAAGCTTTCTTT. It is translated as CASSARDGGTEAFF. The chain recombines TRBV7-9 with TRBJ1-1, with D tentatively TRBD1 (5 bases). Trimming removed 5 bases from V and 5 bases from J, with 15 bases in between. CDR1 is SEHNR, CDR2 FQNEAQ, per germline (reference sequence). This CDR3 has 14 residues.

This clone was seen more than once but under ten times. V gene TRBV11-2 combines with J gene TRBJ1-3, with 7 positions matching TRBD1. Germline loops: CDR1 SGHAT, CDR2 FQNNGV. The CDR3 is 18 amino acids. The V gene end was trimmed by 5 bases and the J gene end by 0 bases; junction bases not matched to a gene: 13. This chain's CDR3 is CASSPRARGQVSGNTIYF. CDR3 nucleotide sequence: TGTGCCAGCAGCCCCCGTGCGAGAGGACAGGTCTCTGGAAACACCATATATTTT.

This clone was observed a handful of times. The chain couples TRBV5-6 to TRBJ2-1; 7 bases are a match to TRBD1. Trimming at V came to 1 base and at J to 4 bases, leaving 8 bases not matched to a gene. The CDR3 runs to 16 residues. Germline CDR1 and CDR2: SGHDT and YYEEEE. This CDR3 is CASSLPKGAMYNEQFF. The CDR3 bases are TGTGCCAGCAGCTTGCCCAAGGGGGCTATGTACAATGAGCAGTTCTTC.

V and J are TRBV5-4 and TRBJ2-6; D is undetermined. The V gene lost 1 base and the J gene lost 0 bases, with 5 bases spanning the gap. Germline CDR1 and CDR2: SGHNT and YYREEE (reference sequence). CDR3 length: 15 amino acids. CDR3 in amino acids: CASSLSFSGANVLTF. The CDR3 region has the DNA TGTGCCAGCAGCTTGTCCTTCTCTGGGGCCAACGTCCTGACTTTC.

CDR3 in DNA: TGTGCCAGCAGCTTAAAGAGGGATACTGAAGCTTTCTTT. Encoded protein: CASSLKRDTEAFF. J is TRBJ1-1 and V is TRBV7-8, with D unresolved. Between the trimmed V and J ends, which lost 2 bases and 5 bases, there was a span of 9 bases. Germline CDR1 and CDR2: SGHVS and FQNEAQ. This CDR3 spans 13 amino acids.

The rearrangement joins TRBV5-1 to TRBJ1-2; D might be TRBD1 (6 bases). The V gene lost 5 bases and the J gene lost 0 bases, with 11 bases spanning the gap. CDR3 size: 14 residues. Germline-derived CDR1 and CDR2 are SGHRS and YFSETQ. The CDR3 protein is CASSLGQPNYGYTF. Written as DNA, the CDR3 is TGCGCCAGCAGTTTAGGACAGCCTAACTATGGCTACACCTTC.

The gene calls are TRBV12-5 and TRBJ1-1; D gene unclear. V was cut by 2 bases and J by 3 bases, with 10 bases left in between. The germline CDR1 and CDR2 sequences are LGHNT and FRNRAP. The CDR3 is 14 residues long. CDR3 residues: CASGLYGGDTEAFF. The CDR3 nucleotides read TGTGCTAGTGGTTTGTATGGTGGAGACACTGAAGCTTTCTTT.

Written as DNA, the CDR3 is TGCAGCGTTGAGTCGACAGGGACTAGCACAGATACGCAGTATTTT. As protein: CSVESTGTSTDTQYF. The rearrangement uses TRBV29-1 and TRBJ2-3; possible D gene TRBD1, 7 bases. This CDR3 is built from 15 residues. V lost 3 bases, J lost 0 bases, and 13 bases lay in between. Germline assignment: CDR1 SQVTM and CDR2 ANQGSEA.

The sample holds one count of this clone. The chain uses TRBV5-1 and TRBJ1-6; D ambiguous. This CDR3 has 19 amino acids. The germline CDR1 and CDR2 sequences are SGHRS and YFSETQ. V was trimmed by 4 bases and J by 5 bases, leaving 25 bases between them. The CDR3 spells CASSPEPAGSGLNNSPLHF. The CDR3, as DNA: TGCGCCAGCAGCCCCGAGCCAGCCGGATCGGGTTTAAATAATTCACCCCTCCACTTT.

The chain couples TRBV5-8 to TRBJ1-3; no clear D. The CDR3 is 16 amino acids. Trimming pared 3 bases from V and 0 bases from J, leaving 13 bases between. Looked up from germline, CDR1 is SGHTS and CDR2 is YDEGEE. In DNA form, the CDR3 reads TGTGCCAGCAGCTCGCGTATCCGTCTCTCTGGAAACACCATATATTTT. As protein: CASSSRIRLSGNTIYF.

The chain links TRBV7-2 to TRBJ2-3; TRBD2 is a possible D gene (6 bases). The germline V gene encodes CDR1 SGHTA and CDR2 FQGNSA. V was pared by 6 bases and J by 2 bases, with 18 bases between. The CDR3 is 16 residues long. The CDR3 sequence: CASSHKARGSTDTQYF. The CDR3 DNA is TGTGCCAGCAGTCACAAGGCGCGGGGATCCACAGATACGCAGTATTTT. Complete variable domain (other parts from reference TRBV7-2 and TRBJ2-3): GAGVSQSPSNKVTEKGKDVELRCDPISGHTALYWYRQSLGQGLEFLIYFQGNSAPDKSGLPSDRFSAERTGGSVSTLTIQRTQQEDSAVYLCASSHKARGSTDTQYFGPGTRLTVL.

This chain uses TRBV12-5 with TRBJ1-6; a possible D gene is TRBD1 (5 bases). The CDR3 has 15 amino acids. Germline values: CDR1 LGHNT, CDR2 FRNRAP. Trimming stripped 1 base from V and 10 bases from J, with 14 bases between. The CDR3 nucleotides are TGTGCTAGTGGTTTGGCCGGGACGGCGGGGTCACCCCTCCACTTT. Its translation is CASGLAGTAGSPLHF. The full variable domain, with the rest looked up from reference TRBV12-5 and TRBJ1-6, is DARVTQTPRHKVTEMGQEVTMRCQPILGHNTVFWYRQTMMQGLELLAYFRNRAPLDDSGMPKDRFSAEMPDATLATLKIQPSEPRDSAVYFCASGLAGTAGSPLHFGNGTRLTVT.

This clone was picked up a small number of times. The gene calls are TRBV6-6 and TRBJ1-1; D is perhaps TRBD1 (5 bases). The V gene lost 7 bases and the J gene lost 5 bases, with 23 bases spanning the gap. The CDR3 spans 16 residues. Germline V gene data show CDR1 as MNHNY and CDR2 as SVGAGI (reference sequence). The CDR3 protein is CASTLPQGGVRTEAFF. CDR3 nucleotides: TGTGCCAGCACATTACCCCAGGGAGGGGTGAGAACTGAAGCTTTCTTT.

The J gene is TRBJ2-1, the V gene TRBV6-1; possibly TRBD2 for D (5 bases). Trimming stripped 9 bases from V and 3 bases from J, with 18 bases between. The CDR3 has 15 amino acids. In germline, CDR1 is MNHNS, CDR2 SASEGT. The CDR3 region has the DNA TGTGCCAGTACGGAGGTCGCCACGGGCTACAATGAGCAGTTCTTC. It codes for CASTEVATGYNEQFF.

This clone was counted between two and nine times. The gene calls are TRBV6-5 and TRBJ1-1; no definite D call. V lost 5 bases and J 2 bases, leaving 15 bases between the germline ends. Germline values: CDR1 MNHEY, CDR2 SVGAGI. The CDR3 is 15 amino acids. In DNA form, the CDR3 reads TGTGCCAGCAGTATTCATGAGGCCTCCAACACTGAAGCTTTCTTT. Its translation: CASSIHEASNTEAFF.

V gene TRBV5-1 combines with J gene TRBJ2-3; 14 nucleotides line up with TRBD2. The CDR3 length is 17 residues. In germline, CDR1 is SGHRS, CDR2 YFSETQ. J gave up 5 bases and V 4 bases, and 9 bases lay outside the gene matches. CDR3 nucleotide sequence: TGCGCCAGCAGCCCCCCGGGACTAGCGGGGGCGGGAGATACGCAGTATTTT. It yields the protein CASSPPGLAGAGDTQYF. The complete variable domain, with remaining parts taken from reference TRBV5-1 and TRBJ2-3, reads KAGVTQTPRYLIKTRGQQVTLSCSPISGHRSVSWYQQTPGQGLQFLFEYFSETQRNKGNFPGRFSGRQFSNSRSEMNVSTLELGDSALYLCASSPPGLAGAGDTQYFGPGTRLTVL.

This chain joins TRBV5-4 and TRBJ2-3; 15 bases line up with TRBD2. Losses at the gene ends were 0 bases for V and 3 bases for J; bases not matched to a gene: 5. In germline, CDR1 is SGHNT, CDR2 YYREEE (reference sequence). There are 18 residues in the CDR3. Here the CDR3 reads CASSLGTSGRAVTDTQYF. CDR3 nucleotides: TGTGCCAGCAGCTTGGGGACTAGCGGGAGGGCAGTAACAGATACGCAGTATTTT. The full variable domain, completed using reference TRBV5-4 and TRBJ2-3, is ETGVTQSPTHLIKTRGQQVTLRCSSQSGHNTVSWYQQALGQGPQFIFQYYREEENGRGNFPPRFSGLQFPNYSSELNVNALELDDSALYLCASSLGTSGRAVTDTQYFGPGTRLTVL.

The chain combines TRBV28 with TRBJ2-3; TRBD1 is a possible D gene (7 bases). The ends were cut back, 3 bases at V and 0 bases at J, with 25 bases in the middle. CDR3 size: 20 residues. Germline V lookup: CDR1 MDHEN, CDR2 SYDVKM. CDR3 residues: CASSFGGRDSKKTSTDTQYF. In DNA form, the CDR3 reads TGTGCCAGCAGTTTCGGGGGCCGGGACAGCAAAAAAACTAGCACAGATACGCAGTATTTT. The full variable domain, its missing parts supplied by reference TRBV28 and TRBJ2-3, is DVKVTQSSRYLVKRTGEKVFLECVQDMDHENMFWYRQDPGLGLRLIYFSYDVKMKEKGDIPEGYSVSREKKERFSLILESASTNQTSMYLCASSFGGRDSKKTSTDTQYFGPGTRLTVL.

This clone was counted only a few times. The V call is TRBV19, the J call TRBJ1-6; TRBD1 agrees at 10 bases. The CDR3 spans 15 residues. The germline CDR1 and CDR2 sequences are LNHDA and SQIVND (reference sequence). The junction had 7 bases not matched to a gene; V was cut back by 6 bases and J by 8 bases. The CDR3, as DNA: TGTGCCAGTAGGGTCCGGGACAGGGGTCATTCACCCCTCCACTTT. This codes for CASRVRDRGHSPLHF.

The V call is TRBV19, the J call TRBJ1-5; 7 bases align to TRBD1. There are 15 residues in the CDR3. Germline CDR1 LNHDA, CDR2 SQIVND (reference sequence). The junction had 10 bases not matched to a gene; V was cut back by 7 bases and J by 4 bases. The DNA of the CDR3 is TGTGCCAGTACTTTTCCGGGGACAGTGAATCAGCCCCAGCATTTT. Protein: CASTFPGTVNQPQHF.

This chain links TRBV9 with TRBJ1-5; unclear D gene. V lost 3 bases and J 6 bases, leaving 13 bases between the germline ends. Germline loops: CDR1 SGDLS, CDR2 YYNGEE. The CDR3 extends over 14 amino acids. CDR3 coding DNA: TGTGCCAGCAGCGCAATCGCGGGCGGTCAGCCCCAGCATTTT. This translates into CASSAIAGGQPQHF.

The V gene is TRBV28, the J gene TRBJ2-2; D might be TRBD2 (6 bases). This CDR3 region has 15 residues. Germline V gene sequence: CDR1 MDHEN, CDR2 SYDVKM. V gave up 6 bases and J gave up 4 bases, with 15 bases separating them. DNA of the CDR3: TGTGCCAGCAGGGGAGGAGGGGCGAGCACCGGGGAGCTGTTTTTT. Protein sequence: CASRGGGASTGELFF. The whole variable domain, filled in from reference TRBV28 and TRBJ2-2, reads DVKVTQSSRYLVKRTGEKVFLECVQDMDHENMFWYRQDPGLGLRLIYFSYDVKMKEKGDIPEGYSVSREKKERFSLILESASTNQTSMYLCASRGGGASTGELFFGEGSRLTVL.